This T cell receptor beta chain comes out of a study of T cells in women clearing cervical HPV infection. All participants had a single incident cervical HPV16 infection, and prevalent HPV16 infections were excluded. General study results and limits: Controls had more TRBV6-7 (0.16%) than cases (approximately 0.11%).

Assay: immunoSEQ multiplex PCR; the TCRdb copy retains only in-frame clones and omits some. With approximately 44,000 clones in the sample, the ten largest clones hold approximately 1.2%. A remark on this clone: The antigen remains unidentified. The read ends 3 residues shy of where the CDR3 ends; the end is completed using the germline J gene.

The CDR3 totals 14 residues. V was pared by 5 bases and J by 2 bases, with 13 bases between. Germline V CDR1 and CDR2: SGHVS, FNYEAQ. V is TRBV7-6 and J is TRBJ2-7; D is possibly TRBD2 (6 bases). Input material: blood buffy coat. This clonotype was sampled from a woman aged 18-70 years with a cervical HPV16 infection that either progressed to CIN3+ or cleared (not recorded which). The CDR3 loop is CASSPTGRTYEQYF. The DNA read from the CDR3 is TGTGCCAGCAGCCCCACGGGGAGGACCTACGAG.